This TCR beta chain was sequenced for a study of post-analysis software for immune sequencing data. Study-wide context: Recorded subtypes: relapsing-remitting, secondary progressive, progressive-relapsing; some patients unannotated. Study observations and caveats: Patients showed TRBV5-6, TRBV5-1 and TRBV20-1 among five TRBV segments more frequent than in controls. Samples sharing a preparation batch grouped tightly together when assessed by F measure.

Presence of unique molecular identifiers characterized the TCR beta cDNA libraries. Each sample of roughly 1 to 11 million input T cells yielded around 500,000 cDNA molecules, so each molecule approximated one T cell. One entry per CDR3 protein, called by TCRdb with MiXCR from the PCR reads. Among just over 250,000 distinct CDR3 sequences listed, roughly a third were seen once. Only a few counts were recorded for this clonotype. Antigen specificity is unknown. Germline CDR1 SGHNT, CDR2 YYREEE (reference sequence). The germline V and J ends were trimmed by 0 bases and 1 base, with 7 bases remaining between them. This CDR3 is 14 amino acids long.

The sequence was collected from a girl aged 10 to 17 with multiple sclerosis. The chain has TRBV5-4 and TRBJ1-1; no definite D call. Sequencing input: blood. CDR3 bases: TGTGCCAGCAGCTTGGCGCAGCCGAACACTGAAGCTTTCTTT. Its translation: CASSLAQPNTEAFF. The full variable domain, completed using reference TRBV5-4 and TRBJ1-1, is ETGVTQSPTHLIKTRGQQVTLRCSSQSGHNTVSWYQQALGQGPQFIFQYYREEENGRGNFPPRFSGLQFPNYSSELNVNALELDDSALYLCASSLAQPNTEAFFGQGTRLTVV.